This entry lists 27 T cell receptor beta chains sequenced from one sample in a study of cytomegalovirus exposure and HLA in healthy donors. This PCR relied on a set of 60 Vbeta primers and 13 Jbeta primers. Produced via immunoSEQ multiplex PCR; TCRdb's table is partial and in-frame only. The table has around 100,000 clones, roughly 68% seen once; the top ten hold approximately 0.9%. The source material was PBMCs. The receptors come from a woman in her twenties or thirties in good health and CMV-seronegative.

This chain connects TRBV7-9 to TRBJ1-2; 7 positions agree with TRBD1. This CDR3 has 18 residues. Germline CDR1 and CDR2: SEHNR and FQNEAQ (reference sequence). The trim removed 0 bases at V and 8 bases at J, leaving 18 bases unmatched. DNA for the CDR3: TGTGCCAGCAGCTTAGCGCATAACAGTAAGGGGGCTGGGGAAGGCTACACCTTC. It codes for CASSLAHNSKGAGEGYTF.

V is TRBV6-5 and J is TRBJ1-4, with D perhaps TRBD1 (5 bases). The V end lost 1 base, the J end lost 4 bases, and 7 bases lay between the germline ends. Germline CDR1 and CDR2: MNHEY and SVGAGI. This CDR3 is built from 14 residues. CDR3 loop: CASSYYQGNEKLFF. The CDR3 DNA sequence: TGTGCCAGCAGTTACTACCAGGGTAATGAAAAACTGTTTTTT.

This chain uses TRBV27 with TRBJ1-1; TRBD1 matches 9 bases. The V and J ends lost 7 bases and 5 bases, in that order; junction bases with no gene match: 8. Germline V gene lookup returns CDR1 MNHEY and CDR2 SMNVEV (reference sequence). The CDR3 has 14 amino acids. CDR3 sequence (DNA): TGTGCCAGCAAGGACAGGGGTATGTGGACTGAAGCTTTCTTT. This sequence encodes CASKDRGMWTEAFF.

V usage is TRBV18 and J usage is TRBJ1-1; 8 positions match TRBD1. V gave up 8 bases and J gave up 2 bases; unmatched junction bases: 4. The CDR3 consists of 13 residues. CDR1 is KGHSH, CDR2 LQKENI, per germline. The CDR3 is CASQAGGNTEAFF. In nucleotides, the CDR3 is TGTGCCAGCCAGGCAGGGGGCAACACTGAAGCTTTCTTT.

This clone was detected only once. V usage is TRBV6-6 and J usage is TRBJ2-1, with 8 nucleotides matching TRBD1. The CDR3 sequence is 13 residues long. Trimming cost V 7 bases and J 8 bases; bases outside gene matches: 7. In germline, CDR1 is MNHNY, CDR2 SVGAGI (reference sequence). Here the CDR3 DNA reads TGTGCCAGCAATACAGGGGGATTGGATGAGCAGTTCTTC. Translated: CASNTGGLDEQFF.

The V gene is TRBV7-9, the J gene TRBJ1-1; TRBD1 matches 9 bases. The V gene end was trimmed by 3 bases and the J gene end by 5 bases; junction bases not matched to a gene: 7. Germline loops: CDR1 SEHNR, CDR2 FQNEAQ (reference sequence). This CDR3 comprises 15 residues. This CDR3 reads CASSFKDRGRTEAFF. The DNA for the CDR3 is TGTGCCAGCAGCTTTAAGGACAGGGGAAGGACTGAAGCTTTCTTT.

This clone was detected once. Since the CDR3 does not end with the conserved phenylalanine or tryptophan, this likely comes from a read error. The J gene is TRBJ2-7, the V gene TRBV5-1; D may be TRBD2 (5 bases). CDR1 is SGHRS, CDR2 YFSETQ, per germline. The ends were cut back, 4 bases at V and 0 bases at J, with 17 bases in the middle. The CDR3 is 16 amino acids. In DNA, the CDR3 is TGCGCCAGCAGCCCCCTCGGGCAGCGGAGCTCCTACGAGCAGTACTCC. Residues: CASSPLGQRSSYEQYS.

The CDR3 sequence is CASSNEGVTSTDTQYF. The DNA of the CDR3 is TGTGCCAGTAGTAATGAGGGGGTGACTAGCACAGATACGCAGTATTTT. This chain joins TRBV19 and TRBJ2-3; possible D gene TRBD1, 6 bases. Germline values: CDR1 LNHDA, CDR2 SQIVND (reference sequence). Trimming took 4 bases from V and 0 from J, leaving 14 bases between them. This CDR3 comprises 16 residues.

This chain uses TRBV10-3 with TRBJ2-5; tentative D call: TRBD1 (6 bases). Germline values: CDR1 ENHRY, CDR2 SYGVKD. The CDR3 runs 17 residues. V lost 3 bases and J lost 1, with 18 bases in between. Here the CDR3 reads CAISDPLGGDTQETQYF. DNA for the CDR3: TGTGCCATCAGTGATCCTCTAGGGGGAGATACCCAAGAGACCCAGTACTTC.

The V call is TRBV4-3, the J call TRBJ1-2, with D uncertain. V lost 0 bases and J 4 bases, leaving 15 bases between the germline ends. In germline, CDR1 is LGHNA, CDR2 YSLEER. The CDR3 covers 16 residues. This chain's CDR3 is CASSQEPEGVAYGYTF. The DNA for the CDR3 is TGCGCCAGCAGCCAAGAACCTGAGGGTGTTGCCTATGGCTACACCTTC.

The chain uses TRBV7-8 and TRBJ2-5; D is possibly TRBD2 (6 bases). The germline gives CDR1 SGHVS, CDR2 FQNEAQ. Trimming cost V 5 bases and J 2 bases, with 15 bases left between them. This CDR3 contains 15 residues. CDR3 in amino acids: CASSVNRDFQETQYF. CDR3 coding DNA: TGTGCCAGCAGCGTGAACCGGGACTTTCAAGAGACCCAGTACTTC.

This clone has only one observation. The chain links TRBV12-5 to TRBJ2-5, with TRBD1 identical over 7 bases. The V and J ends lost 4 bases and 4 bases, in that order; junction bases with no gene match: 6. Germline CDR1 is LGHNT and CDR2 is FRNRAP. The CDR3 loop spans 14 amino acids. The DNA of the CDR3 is TGTGCTAGTGGTTCTGACAGGGACCGAGAGACCCAGTACTTC. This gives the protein CASGSDRDRETQYF.

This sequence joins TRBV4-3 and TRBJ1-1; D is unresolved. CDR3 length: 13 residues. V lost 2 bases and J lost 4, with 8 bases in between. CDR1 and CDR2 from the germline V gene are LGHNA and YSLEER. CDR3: CASSQYVGTEAFF. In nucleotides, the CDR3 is TGCGCCAGCAGCCAATACGTCGGCACTGAAGCTTTCTTT.

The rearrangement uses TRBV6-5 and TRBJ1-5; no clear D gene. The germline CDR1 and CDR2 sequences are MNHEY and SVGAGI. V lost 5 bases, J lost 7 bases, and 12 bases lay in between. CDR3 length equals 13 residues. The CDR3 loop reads CASSPTVIQPQHF. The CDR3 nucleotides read TGTGCCAGCAGTCCTACAGTGATCCAGCCCCAGCATTTT.

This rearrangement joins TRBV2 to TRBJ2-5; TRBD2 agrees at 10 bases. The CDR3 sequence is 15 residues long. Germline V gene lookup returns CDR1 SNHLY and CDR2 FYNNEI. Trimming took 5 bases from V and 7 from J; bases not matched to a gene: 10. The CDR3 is CASSYSGRREATQYF. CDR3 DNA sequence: TGTGCCAGCAGTTATAGCGGGAGGAGAGAGGCGACCCAGTACTTC.

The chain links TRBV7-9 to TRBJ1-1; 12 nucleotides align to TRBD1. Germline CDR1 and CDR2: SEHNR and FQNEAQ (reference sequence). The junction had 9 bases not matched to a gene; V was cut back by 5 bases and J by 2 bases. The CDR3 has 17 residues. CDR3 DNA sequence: TGTGCCAGCAGCCGTACCGGGACAGGGGGCATCAACACTGAAGCTTTCTTT. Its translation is CASSRTGTGGINTEAFF.

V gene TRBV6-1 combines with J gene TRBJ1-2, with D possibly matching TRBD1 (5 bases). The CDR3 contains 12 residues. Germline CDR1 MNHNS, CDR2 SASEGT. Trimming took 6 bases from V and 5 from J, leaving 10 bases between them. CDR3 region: CASRGQVYGYTF. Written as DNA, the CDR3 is TGTGCCAGCAGAGGACAAGTGTATGGCTACACCTTC.

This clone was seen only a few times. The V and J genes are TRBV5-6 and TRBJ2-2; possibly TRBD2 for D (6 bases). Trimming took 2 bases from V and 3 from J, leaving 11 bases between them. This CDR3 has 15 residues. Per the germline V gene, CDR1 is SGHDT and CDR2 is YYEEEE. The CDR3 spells CASSLRGIYTGELFF. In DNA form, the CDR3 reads TGTGCCAGCAGCTTACGGGGGATTTACACCGGGGAGCTGTTTTTT.

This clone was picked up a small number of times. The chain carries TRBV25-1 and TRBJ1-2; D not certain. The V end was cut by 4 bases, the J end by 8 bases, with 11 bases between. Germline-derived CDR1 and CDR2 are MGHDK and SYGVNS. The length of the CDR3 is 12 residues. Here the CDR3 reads CASSGPFAGYTF. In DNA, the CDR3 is TGTGCCAGCAGTGGTCCTTTTGCGGGCTACACCTTC.

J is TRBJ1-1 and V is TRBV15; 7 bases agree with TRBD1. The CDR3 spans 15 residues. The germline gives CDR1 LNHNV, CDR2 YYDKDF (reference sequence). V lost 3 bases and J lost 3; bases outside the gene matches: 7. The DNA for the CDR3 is TGTGCCACCAGCAGGGACACGACAGGGTACACTGAAGCTTTCTTT. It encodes CATSRDTTGYTEAFF.

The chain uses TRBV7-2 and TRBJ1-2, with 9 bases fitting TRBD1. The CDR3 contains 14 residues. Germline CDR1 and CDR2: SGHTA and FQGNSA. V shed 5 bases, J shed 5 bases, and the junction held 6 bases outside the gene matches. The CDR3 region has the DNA TGTGCCAGCAGCCCGTCGGGACAGGGTTATGGCTACACCTTC. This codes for CASSPSGQGYGYTF. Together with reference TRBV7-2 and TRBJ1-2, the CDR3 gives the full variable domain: GAGVSQSPSNKVTEKGKDVELRCDPISGHTALYWYRQSLGQGLEFLIYFQGNSAPDKSGLPSDRFSAERTGGSVSTLTIQRTQQEDSAVYLCASSPSGQGYGYTFGSGTRLTVV.

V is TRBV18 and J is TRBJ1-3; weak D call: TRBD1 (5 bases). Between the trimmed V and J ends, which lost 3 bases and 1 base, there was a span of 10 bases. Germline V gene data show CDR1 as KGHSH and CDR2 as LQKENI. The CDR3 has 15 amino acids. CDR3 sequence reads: CASSPVSGSGNTIYF. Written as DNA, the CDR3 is TGTGCCAGCTCACCGGTGTCAGGGTCTGGAAACACCATATATTTT.

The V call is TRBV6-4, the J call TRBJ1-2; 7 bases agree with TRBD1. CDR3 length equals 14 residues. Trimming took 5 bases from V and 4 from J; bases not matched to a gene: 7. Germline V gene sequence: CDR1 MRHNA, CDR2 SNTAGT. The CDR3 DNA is TGTGCCAGCAGTAGGGACAGTCCGGCCTATGGCTACACCTTC. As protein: CASSRDSPAYGYTF.

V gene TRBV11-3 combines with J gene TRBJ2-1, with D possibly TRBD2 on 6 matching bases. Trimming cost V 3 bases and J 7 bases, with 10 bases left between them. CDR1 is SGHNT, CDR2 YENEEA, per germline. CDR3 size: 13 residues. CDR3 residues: CASSFGRGNEQFF. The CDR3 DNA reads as TGTGCCAGCAGCTTCGGACGGGGGAATGAGCAGTTCTTC.

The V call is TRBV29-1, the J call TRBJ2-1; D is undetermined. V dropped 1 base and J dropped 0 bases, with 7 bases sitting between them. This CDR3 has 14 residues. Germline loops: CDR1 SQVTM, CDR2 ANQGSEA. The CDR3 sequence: CSVEGGLSYNEQFF. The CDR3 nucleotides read TGCAGCGTTGAAGGCGGTCTCTCCTACAATGAGCAGTTCTTC.

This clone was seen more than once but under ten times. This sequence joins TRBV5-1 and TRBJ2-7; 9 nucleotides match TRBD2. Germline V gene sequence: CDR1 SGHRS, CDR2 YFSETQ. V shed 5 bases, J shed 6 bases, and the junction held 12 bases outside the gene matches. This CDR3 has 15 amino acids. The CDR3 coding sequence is TGCGCCAGCAGAGATTTAGCGGGGGCCCCGGGCGAGCAGTACTTC. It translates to CASRDLAGAPGEQYF.

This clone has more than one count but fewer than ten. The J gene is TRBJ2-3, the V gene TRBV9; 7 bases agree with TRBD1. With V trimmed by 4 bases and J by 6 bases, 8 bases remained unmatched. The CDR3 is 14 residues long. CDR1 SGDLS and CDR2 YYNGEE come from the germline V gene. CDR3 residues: CASSSTTGLDTQYF. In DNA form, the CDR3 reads TGTGCCAGCAGCTCGACGACAGGGTTGGATACGCAGTATTTT.